Described below is a single T cell receptor (beta chain) sequence and its context. Its antigen is currently not known. Libraries were prepared through 5' RACE. For each TCR library, approximately 3,700 ng of total RNA was used. For each sample, cDNA was synthesized in eight separate reactions using SMARTScribe reverse transcriptase. During cDNA synthesis, template switching introduced unique molecular identifiers that contained a 6-nucleotide sample barcode. Amplification of TCRalpha and TCRbeta cDNA involved two nested PCRs of approximately 16 and 10 cycles, and each PCR was followed by bead purification. Before amplification, the cDNA was treated with uracil DNA-glycosylase and purified using the QIAquick PCR purification kit. In the second PCR, Illumina TruSeq-compatible adapters and sample-specific barcodes were added. Library quality and concentration were checked on TapeStation and Qubit, and libraries were pooled at about 4.9 ng each. Pooled libraries were sequenced on an Illumina HiSeq2500 single-index Rapid Run with 2 x 100 bp reads and custom sequencing primers. The source study handled its data this way. MiGEC version 1.2.6 was used for UMI-based consensus assembly, which corrected PCR and sequencing errors. MiXCR version 2.1.1 handled V(D)J alignment, clonotype assembly and CDR3 extraction. To normalise gene usage, clonotype sharing and MAIT/NKT TCR abundance, the top 1000, 10 000 and 20 000 clonotypes in each sample were analysed. After downsampling to 27 000 UMIs, diversity was calculated as the inverse Simpson index using the vegan R package. Paired Mann-Whitney U tests on discordant twin pairs were used, with Benjamini-Hochberg multiple-testing correction. TCRdb reprocessed the sequencing reads and holds a single record per CDR3 protein sequence, with no DNA. It is TCRdb's table, rather than the study itself, that gives the V and J calls and clone size. The sample's records list fewer than 550,000 distinct CDR3 sequences. The leading ten clones occupy about 2.4% of the sample.

The data derive from a study of monozygotic twins with inflammatory bowel disease (dated by TCRdb to between 2018 and 2020). Study-wide context: The full study comprised 30 or so monozygotic twin pairs: nine German pairs (four IBD-concordant, five IBD-discordant) and 19 IBD-discordant Danish pairs. Disease-associated traits were sought mainly through comparisons between IBD patients and their genetically identical healthy co-twins within discordant pairs. Each individual had, on average, about 151 000 unique TCRalpha sequences and 181 000 unique TCRbeta sequences available for analysis. The study at large found these results: Compared with healthy twins, IBD patients had fewer clonotypes in common with other individuals, a difference most pronounced in patients showing signs of disease activity. Repertoire similarity did not differ between concordant and discordant twins, which could be due to limited statistical power. A decrease in TCRbeta repertoire diversity, as measured by inverse Simpson index, was observed in IBD patients compared with their healthy co-twins. Because patients were on differing immunosuppressive treatments, the repertoires may have picked up extra background noise and inter-individual variability. Different T cell subtypes could not be distinguished in the analysis. No single strong signal or clonotype linked to IBD turned up in the results, so the idea that one exists was not supported.

CDR1 and CDR2 are read off the germline V gene (reference sequence) as MNHEY and SMNVEV. Measured from the cysteine to the phenylalanine, the CDR3 is 15 residues long. No coding sequence is recorded. A roughly 2.4 ml peripheral blood sample was drawn into PAXgene tubes per donor and stored at -80°C. Without T cell sorting, total RNA was isolated from whole blood using the PAXgene blood miRNA kit on an automated QIAcube. Deep TCRalpha and TCRbeta repertoire profiling with unique molecular barcoding was performed on peripheral blood of monozygotic twin pairs concordant or discordant for inflammatory bowel disease. For every twin pair, smoking habits were documented, and each individual was categorised as a current, former or never smoker.

This clonotype originated in a human donor with ulcerative colitis or Crohn's disease, or a healthy co-twin of an affected twin (not recorded which). The V gene is TRBV27 and the J gene is TRBJ1-5; no DNA is available, so the TRBD1 call from TCRdb remains unchecked. The specimen sequenced was blood. The CDR3 is CASDPGTGVPQPQHF.